The entry that follows covers one TCR beta chain sequence. Its antigen is unknown. The V end lost 0 bases, the J end lost 8 bases, and 22 bases lay between the germline ends. Germline assignment: CDR1 SEHNR and CDR2 FQNEAQ (reference sequence). This CDR3 has 17 residues. Only in-frame clones appear in the TCRdb table, and some are missing; sequencing was by immunoSEQ multiplex PCR. The top ten clones hold 1.2% to 1.5% of a sample with 150,000 or so clones, 85% to 95% of them seen once. The entry originates in a study of T cell responses to AZD1222 COVID-19 vaccine. Study results and limitations: Among AZD1222 vaccinees, only six were seropositive at baseline.

Sample: peripheral blood, taken on day 0 of AZD1222 vaccination. The sequence was obtained from an adult in good health. The chain combines TRBV7-9 with TRBJ1-2; D gene uncertain. CDR3 in DNA: TGTGCCAGCAGCTTAGCCCAGTGGGAGAATTTCATTGGCGGCTACACCTTC. As protein: CASSLAQWENFIGGYTF.